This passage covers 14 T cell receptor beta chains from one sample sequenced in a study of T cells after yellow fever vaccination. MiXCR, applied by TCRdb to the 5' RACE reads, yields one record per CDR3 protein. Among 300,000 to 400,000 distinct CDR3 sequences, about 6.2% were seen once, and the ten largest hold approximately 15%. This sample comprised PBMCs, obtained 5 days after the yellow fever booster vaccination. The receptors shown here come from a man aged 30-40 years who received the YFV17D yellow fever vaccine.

CDR3 residues: CSASMLTQINNEQFF. The CDR3 DNA is TGCAGTGCCTCAATGTTAACTCAGATAAACAATGAGCAGTTCTTC. The chain combines TRBV20-1 with TRBJ2-1; D is ambiguous. The germline CDR1 and CDR2 sequences are DFQATT and SNEGSKA (reference sequence). The germline V and J ends were trimmed by 6 bases and 5 bases, with 20 bases remaining between them. The length of the CDR3 is 15 residues.

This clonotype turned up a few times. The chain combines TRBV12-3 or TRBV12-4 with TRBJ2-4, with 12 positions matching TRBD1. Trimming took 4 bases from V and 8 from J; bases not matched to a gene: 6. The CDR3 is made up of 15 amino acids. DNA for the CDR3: TGTGCCAGCAGTTCCGGGACAGGGGGCGTTGACATTCAGTACTTC. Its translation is CASSSGTGGVDIQYF.

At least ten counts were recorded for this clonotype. The CDR3 DNA follows: TGTGCCAGCAGCTTGGACCGTTACTCCTACGAGCAGTACTTC. Encoded protein: CASSLDRYSYEQYF. V usage is TRBV7-2 and J usage is TRBJ2-7; D remains ambiguous. The germline V and J ends were trimmed by 3 bases and 0 bases, with 9 bases remaining between them. Germline V gene lookup returns CDR1 SGHTA and CDR2 FQGNSA. The CDR3 is made up of 14 amino acids.

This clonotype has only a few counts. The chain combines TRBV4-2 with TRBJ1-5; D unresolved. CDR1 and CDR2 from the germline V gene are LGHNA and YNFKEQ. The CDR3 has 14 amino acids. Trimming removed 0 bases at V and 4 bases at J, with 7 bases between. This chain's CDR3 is CASSQDPANQPQHF. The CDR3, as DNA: TGTGCCAGCAGCCAAGATCCCGCGAATCAGCCCCAGCATTTT.

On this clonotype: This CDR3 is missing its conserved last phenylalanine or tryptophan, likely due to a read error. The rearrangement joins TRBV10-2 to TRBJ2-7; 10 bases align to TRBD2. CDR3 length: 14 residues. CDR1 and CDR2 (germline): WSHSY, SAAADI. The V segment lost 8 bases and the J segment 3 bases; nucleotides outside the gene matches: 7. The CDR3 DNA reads TGCGCCAGCTTGGCTAGCGGGAGCTTCTACGAGCAGTACTTA. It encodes CASLASGSFYEQYL.

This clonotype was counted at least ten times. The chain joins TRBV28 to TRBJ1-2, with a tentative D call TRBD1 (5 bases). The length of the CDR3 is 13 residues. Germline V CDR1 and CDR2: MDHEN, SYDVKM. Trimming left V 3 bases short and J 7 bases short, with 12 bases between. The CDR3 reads CASSLGGLGGYTF. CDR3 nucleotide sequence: TGTGCCAGCAGTTTGGGGGGTTTGGGTGGCTACACCTTC.

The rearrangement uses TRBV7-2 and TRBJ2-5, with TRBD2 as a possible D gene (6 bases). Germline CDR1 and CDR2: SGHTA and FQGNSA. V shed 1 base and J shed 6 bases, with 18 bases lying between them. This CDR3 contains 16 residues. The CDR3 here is CASSLGPGDGEKTQYF. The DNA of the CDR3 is TGTGCCAGCAGCTTAGGGCCGGGAGATGGTGAGAAGACCCAGTACTTC.

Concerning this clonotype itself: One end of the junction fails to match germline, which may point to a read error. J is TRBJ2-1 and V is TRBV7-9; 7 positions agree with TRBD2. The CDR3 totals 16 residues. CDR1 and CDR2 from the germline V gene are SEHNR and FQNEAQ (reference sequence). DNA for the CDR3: TGTGCCAGCAGCGTAGCCCCGGGGACTACGATAATGAGGCAGTTCTTC. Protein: CASSVAPGTTIMRQFF.

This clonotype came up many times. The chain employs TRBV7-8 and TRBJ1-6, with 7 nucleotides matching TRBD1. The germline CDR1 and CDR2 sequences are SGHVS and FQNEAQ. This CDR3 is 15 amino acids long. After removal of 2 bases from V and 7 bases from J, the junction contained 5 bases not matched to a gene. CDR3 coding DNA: TGTGCCAGCAGCTTAAGGACAGGCGGAAATTCACCCCTCCACTTT. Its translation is CASSLRTGGNSPLHF.

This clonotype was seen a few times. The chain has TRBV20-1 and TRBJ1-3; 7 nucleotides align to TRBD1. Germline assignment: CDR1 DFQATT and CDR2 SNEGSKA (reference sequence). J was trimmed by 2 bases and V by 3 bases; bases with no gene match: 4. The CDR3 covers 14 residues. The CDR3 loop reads CSASRQGAGNTIYF. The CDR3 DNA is TGCAGTGCTAGTCGTCAGGGGGCTGGAAACACCATATATTTT.

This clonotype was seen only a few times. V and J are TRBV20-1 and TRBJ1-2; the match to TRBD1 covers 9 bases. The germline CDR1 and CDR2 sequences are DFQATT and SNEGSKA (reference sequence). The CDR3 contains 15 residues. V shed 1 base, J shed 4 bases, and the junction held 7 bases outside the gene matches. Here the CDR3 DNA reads TGCAGTGCTAGAGTTCGACAGGGGGAGGCCTATGGCTACACCTTC. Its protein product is CSARVRQGEAYGYTF.

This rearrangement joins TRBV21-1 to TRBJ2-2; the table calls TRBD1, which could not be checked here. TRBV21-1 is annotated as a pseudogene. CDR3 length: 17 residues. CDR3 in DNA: TGTGCCAGCAGCAAAGTCCGCCAGGGAACGAACACCGGGGAGCTGTTTTTT. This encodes CASSKVRQGTNTGELFF.

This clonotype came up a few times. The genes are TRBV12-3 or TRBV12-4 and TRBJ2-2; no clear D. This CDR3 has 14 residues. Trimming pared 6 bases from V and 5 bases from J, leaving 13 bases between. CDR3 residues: CASRMQQRTGELFF. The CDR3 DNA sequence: TGTGCCAGCAGAATGCAACAAAGAACCGGGGAGCTGTTTTTT.

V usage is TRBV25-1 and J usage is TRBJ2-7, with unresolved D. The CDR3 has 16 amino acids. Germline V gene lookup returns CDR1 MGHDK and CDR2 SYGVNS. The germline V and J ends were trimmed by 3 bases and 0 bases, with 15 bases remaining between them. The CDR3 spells CASSEGGDKSSYEQYF. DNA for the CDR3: TGTGCCAGCAGTGAGGGTGGTGACAAGAGCTCCTACGAGCAGTACTTC.